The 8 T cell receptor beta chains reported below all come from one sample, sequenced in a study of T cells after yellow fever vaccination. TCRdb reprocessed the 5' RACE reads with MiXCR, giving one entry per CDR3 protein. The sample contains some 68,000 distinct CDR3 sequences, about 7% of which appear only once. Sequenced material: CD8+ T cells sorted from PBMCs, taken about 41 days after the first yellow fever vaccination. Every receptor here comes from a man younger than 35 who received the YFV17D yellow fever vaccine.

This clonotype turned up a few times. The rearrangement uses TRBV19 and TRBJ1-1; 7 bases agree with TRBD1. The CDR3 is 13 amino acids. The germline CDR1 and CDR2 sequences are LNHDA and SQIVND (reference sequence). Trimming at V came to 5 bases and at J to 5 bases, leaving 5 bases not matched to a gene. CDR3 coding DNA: TGTGCCAGTAGTGCGGGACAGACGACTGAAGCTTTCTTT. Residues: CASSAGQTTEAFF.

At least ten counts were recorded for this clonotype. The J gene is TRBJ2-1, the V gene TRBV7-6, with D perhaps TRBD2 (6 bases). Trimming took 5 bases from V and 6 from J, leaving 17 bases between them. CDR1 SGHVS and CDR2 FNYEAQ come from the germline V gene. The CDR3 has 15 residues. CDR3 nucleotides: TGTGCCAGCAGCCCGGGGGTCCGGATCCTCAATGAGCAGTTCTTC. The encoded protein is CASSPGVRILNEQFF.

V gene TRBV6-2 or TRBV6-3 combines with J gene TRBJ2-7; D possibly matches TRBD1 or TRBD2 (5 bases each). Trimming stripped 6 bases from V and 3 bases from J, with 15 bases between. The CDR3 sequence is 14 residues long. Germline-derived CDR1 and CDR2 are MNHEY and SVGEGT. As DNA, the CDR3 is TGTGCCAGCAGGAGCTTCAGGGAGAACTACGAGCAGTACTTC. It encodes CASRSFRENYEQYF.

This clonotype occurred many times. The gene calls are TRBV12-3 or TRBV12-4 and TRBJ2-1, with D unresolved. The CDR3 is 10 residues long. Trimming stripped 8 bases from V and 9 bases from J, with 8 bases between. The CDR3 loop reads CASGPSEQFF. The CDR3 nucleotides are TGTGCCAGCGGTCCGTCTGAGCAGTTCTTC.

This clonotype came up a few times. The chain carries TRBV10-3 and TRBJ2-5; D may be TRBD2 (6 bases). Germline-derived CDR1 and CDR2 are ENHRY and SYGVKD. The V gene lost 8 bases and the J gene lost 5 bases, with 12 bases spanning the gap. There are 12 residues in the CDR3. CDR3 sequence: CAIGGLMETQYF. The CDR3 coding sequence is TGTGCCATCGGGGGGTTAATGGAGACCCAGTACTTC.

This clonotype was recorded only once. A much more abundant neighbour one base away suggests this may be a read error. The CDR3 reads CSADRRTSWKETQYF. The CDR3 DNA reads as TGCAGTGCGGATAGGCGGACTAGCTGGAAAGAGACCCAGTACTTC. The genes are TRBV20-1 and TRBJ2-5; TRBD2 matches at 8 bases. Per the germline V gene, CDR1 is DFQATT and CDR2 is SNEGSKA (reference sequence). Trimming removed 6 bases from V and 3 bases from J; junction bases left unmatched: 12. The CDR3 runs to 15 residues.

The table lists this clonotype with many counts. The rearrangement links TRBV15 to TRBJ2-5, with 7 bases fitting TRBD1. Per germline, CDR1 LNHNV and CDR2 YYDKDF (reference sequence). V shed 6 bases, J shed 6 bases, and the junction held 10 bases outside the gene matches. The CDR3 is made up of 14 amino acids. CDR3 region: CATSTRGGLKTQYF. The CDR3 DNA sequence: TGTGCCACCAGTACCCGAGGGGGCTTGAAGACCCAGTACTTC. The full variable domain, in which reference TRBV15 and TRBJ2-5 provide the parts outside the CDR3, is DAMVIQNPRYQVTQFGKPVTLSCSQTLNHNVMYWYQQKSSQAPKLLFHYYDKDFNNEADTPDNFQSRRPNTSFCFLDIRSPGLGDTAMYLCATSTRGGLKTQYFGPGTRLLVL.

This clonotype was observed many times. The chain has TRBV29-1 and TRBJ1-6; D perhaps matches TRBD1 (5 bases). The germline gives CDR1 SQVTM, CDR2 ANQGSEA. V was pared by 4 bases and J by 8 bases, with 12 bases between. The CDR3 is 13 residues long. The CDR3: CSVAGGVDSPLHF. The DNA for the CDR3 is TGCAGCGTTGCCGGGGGGGTGGATTCACCCCTCCACTTT.